A selection of T cell receptor beta chains follows, all from one sample in a study of cytomegalovirus exposure and HLA in healthy donors. Clones were read by immunoSEQ multiplex PCR, and TCRdb kept only the in-frame ones, dropping some. The sample carries 120,000 to 150,000 clones, approximately 88% recorded once. The specimen was PBMCs. Receptors originate from a man between 18 and 35 years old in good health and CMV-seropositive. CDR3s leave out the opening cysteine and the closing phenylalanine or tryptophan.

TRBV5-1,TRBJ2-7,ASSLEASGLLYEQY
TRBV11-2,TRBJ2-1,ASSFLAGTYNEQF
TRBV5-1,TRBJ2-7,ASSLKFPNSYEQY
TRBV2,TRBJ1-2,ASGRDYGYT
TRBV5-4,TRBJ2-5,ASSLFVRTEYQETQY
TRBV7-9,TRBJ1-1,ASGPNWNTEAF
TRBV7-2,TRBJ1-6,ASSLGQSESPLH
TRBV28,TRBJ2-3,ASSLWRATDTQY
TRBV11-2,TRBJ2-1,ASSFPRNNEQF
TRBV5-4,TRBJ2-1,ASSFQGGGREQF
TRBV14,TRBJ1-1,ASSARDRGLGTEAF
TRBV28,TRBJ1-2,ASSSPGGTNYGYT
TRBV7-9,TRBJ1-5,ASSLDLGQRNQPQH
TRBV9,TRBJ2-3,ASSVLAGGLTDTQY
TRBV25-1,TRBJ2-5,ASTPPQGGFEETQY
TRBV6-1,TRBJ2-7,ASSAGAGGYEQY
TRBV5-1,TRBJ1-2,ASSLDSPNYGYT
TRBV29-1,TRBJ1-2,SVLEQGVDYGYT
TRBV5-6,TRBJ2-7,ASSSGTLYEQY
TRBV27,TRBJ1-2,ASSLSFPGEGYT
TRBV7-9,TRBJ2-5,ASSTWGPLQETQY
TRBV6-1,TRBJ1-3,ASSVEALGGNTIY
TRBV14,TRBJ2-7,ASSQDISSYEQY
TRBV27,TRBJ2-2,ASSLQGAPTGELF
TRBV7-8,TRBJ2-1,ASSTPYNEQF
TRBV2,TRBJ2-1,ASSPNRNEQF
TRBV27,TRBJ2-1,ASSSIQGGEQF
TRBV4-2,TRBJ2-1,ASSLRGEQF
TRBV11-2,TRBJ2-2,ASSLGTSGSKHGELF
TRBV5-4,TRBJ2-6,ASSSPLRAAGANVLT
TRBV19,TRBJ1-5,ASSIGGQGQPQH
TRBV27,TRBJ2-4,ASSLGGYGNIQY
TRBV6-6,TRBJ2-3,ASRRQGATDTQY
TRBV9,TRBJ1-2,ASSPDRDLNYGYT
TRBV7-9,TRBJ2-5,ASSLDVGGETQY
TRBV6-5,TRBJ2-3,ASSVRAEGTQY
TRBV2,.,ASSERGLFEQY
TRBV11-2,TRBJ2-1,ASPREGSSYNEQF
TRBV28,TRBJ2-3,ASSPGTGLADTQY
TRBV9,TRBJ1-2,ASSSVGGSYT
TRBV5-4,TRBJ1-3,ASTFSGGGSGNTIY
TRBV5-4,TRBJ2-5,ASSHLELAGAETQY
TRBV28,TRBJ1-5,ASSLSPSSQPQH
TRBV28,TRBJ1-5,ASSPAGRRIQPQH
TRBV4-1,TRBJ2-7,ASSQDELFSPYEQY
TRBV15,TRBJ1-5,ATSREGQGFQPQH
TRBV13,TRBJ1-1,ASSFSGGKNTEAF
TRBV5-1,TRBJ2-3,ASSLGSVAGGRAADTQY
TRBV18,TRBJ1-2,ASSPPNPRDGYT
TRBV28,TRBJ2-7,ASSSPGGGFREQY
TRBV11-3,TRBJ2-2,ASSPQGAGELF
TRBV30,TRBJ1-5,AWTEQGYSNQPQH
TRBV15,TRBJ2-5,ATSRDRYQETQY
TRBV13,TRBJ2-7,ASSGGQGEY
TRBV19,TRBJ1-4,ASSITGPNEKLF
TRBV9,TRBJ2-3,ASSVATREGDTQY
TRBV5-6,TRBJ1-5,ASSAQGRQPQH
TRBV5-4,TRBJ2-2,ASSLGGSDTGELF
TRBV12-5,TRBJ1-2,ASGTGQVNYGYT
TRBV30,TRBJ1-2,ACSTGNYGYT